This TCR beta chain was captured in a study of blood T cell repertoires in COVID-19. Study-wide context: Samples of COVID-19 (acute and convalescent) were obtained from the United States, Italy and Spain.

Clones were sequenced by immunoSEQ multiplex PCR, and TCRdb holds only the in-frame ones, with some missing. The table records about 220,000 clones, more than 80% of them present only once. Losses at the gene ends were 6 bases for V and 7 bases for J; bases not matched to a gene: 4. CDR3 length: 13 residues. Germline V gives CDR1 MNHEY, CDR2 SVGAGI. The rearrangement joins TRBV6-5 to TRBJ1-5, with 9 bases aligning to TRBD1. This receptor was identified in a young woman in a cohort exposed to, infected with or recovered from COVID-19 (not recorded which). The specimen sequenced was PBMCs or T cells enriched from blood (not recorded which). The CDR3 is CASSGTGQQPQHF. For the CDR3, the DNA is TGTGCCAGCAGCGGGACAGGGCAGCAGCCCCAGCATTTT.